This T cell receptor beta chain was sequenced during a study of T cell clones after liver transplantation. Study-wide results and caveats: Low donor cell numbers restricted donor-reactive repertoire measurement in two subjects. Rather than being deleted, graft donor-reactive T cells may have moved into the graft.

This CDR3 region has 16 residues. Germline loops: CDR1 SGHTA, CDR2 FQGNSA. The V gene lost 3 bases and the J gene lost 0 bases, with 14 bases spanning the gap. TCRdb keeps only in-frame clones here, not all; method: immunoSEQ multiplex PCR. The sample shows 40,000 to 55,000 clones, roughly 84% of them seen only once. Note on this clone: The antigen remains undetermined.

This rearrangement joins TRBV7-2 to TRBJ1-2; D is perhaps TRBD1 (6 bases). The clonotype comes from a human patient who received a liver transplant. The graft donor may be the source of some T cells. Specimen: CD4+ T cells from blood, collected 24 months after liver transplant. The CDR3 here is CASSFGSDRPNYGYTF. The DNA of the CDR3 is TGTGCCAGCAGCTTTGGGTCGGACAGACCTAACTATGGCTACACCTTC.